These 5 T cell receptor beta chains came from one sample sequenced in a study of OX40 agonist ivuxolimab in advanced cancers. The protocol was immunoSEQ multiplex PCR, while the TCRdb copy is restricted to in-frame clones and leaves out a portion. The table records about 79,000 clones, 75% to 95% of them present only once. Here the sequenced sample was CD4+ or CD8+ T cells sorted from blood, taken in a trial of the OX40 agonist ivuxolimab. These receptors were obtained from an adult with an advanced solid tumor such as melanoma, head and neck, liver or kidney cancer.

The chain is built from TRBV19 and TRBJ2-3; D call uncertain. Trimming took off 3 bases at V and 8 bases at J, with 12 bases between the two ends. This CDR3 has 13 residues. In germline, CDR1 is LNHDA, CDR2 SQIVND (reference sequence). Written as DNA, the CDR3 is TGTGCCAGTAGTATCGAAGACTCGGCTACGCAGTATTTT. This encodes CASSIEDSATQYF. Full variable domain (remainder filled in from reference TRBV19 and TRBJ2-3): DGGITQSPKYLFRKEGQNVTLSCEQNLNHDAMYWYRQDPGQGLRLIYYSQIVNDFQKGDIAEGYSVSREKKESFPLTVTSAQKNPTAFYLCASSIEDSATQYFGPGTRLTVL.

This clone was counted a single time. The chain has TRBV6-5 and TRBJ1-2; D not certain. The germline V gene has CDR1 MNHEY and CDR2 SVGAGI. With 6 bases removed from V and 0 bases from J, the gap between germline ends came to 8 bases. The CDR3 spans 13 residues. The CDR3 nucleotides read TGTGCCAGCAGGAACCTAGCTAACTATGGCTACACCTTC. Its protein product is CASRNLANYGYTF.

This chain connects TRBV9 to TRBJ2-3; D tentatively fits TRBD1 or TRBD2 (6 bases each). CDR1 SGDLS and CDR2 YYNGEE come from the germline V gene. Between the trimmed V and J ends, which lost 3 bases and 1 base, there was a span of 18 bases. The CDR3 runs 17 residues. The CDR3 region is CASSGQLGGGGTDTQYF. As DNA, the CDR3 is TGTGCCAGCAGCGGGCAATTGGGGGGCGGGGGCACAGATACGCAGTATTTT.

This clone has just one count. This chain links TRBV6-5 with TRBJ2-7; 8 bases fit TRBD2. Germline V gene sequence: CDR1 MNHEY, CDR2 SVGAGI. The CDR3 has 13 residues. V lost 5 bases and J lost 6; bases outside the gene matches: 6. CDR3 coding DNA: TGTGCCAGCAGTAGCGGGAGACGGGGCGAGCAGTACTTC. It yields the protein CASSSGRRGEQYF.

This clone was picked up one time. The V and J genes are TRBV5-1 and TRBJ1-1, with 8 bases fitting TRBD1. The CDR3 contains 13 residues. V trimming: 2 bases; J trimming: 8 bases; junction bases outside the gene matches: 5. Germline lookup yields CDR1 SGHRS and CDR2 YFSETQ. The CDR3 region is CASSLRTGPEAFF. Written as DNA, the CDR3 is TGCGCCAGCAGCTTAAGGACAGGGCCCGAAGCTTTCTTT. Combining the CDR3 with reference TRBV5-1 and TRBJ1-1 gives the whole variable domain KAGVTQTPRYLIKTRGQQVTLSCSPISGHRSVSWYQQTPGQGLQFLFEYFSETQRNKGNFPGRFSGRQFSNSRSEMNVSTLELGDSALYLCASSLRTGPEAFFGQGTRLTVV.